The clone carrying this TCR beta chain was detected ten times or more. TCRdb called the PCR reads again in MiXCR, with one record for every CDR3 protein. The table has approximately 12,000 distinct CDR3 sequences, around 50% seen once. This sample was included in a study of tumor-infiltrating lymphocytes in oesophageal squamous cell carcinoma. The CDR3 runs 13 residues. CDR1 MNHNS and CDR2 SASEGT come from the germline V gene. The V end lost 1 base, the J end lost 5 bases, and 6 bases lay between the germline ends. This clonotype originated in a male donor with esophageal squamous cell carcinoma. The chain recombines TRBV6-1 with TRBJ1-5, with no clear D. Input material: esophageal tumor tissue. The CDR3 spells CASSEEGHQPQHF. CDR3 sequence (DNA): TGTGCCAGCAGTGAAGAAGGCCATCAGCCCCAGCATTTT.